This T cell receptor (beta chain) was recorded in a study of T-cell memory formation after mild COVID-19. Study summary: TCR clusters were mostly donor specific. Points from the study as a whole: Certain responding clones were present in pre-infection memory, suggesting participation of cross-reactive memory.

Each CDR3 protein is one row after TCRdb ran MiXCR on the 5' RACE reads. The table lists nearly 110,000 distinct CDR3 sequences, around 15% of them singletons. This clonotype occurred a few times. Its target is unknown. Deletions cut 0 bases from V and 2 bases from J, with 11 bases between. The CDR3 covers 15 residues. Looked up from germline, CDR1 is SGDLS and CDR2 is YYNGEE. The chain carries TRBV9 and TRBJ2-5; the D is unclear. The sequence came from an adult woman who had mild COVID-19 (a few samples of this study predate the infection). Cell type and time point are not known. What was sequenced was PBMCs or a T cell subset sorted from them (not recorded which). CDR3 loop: CASSVDGRVQETQYF. In nucleotides, the CDR3 is TGTGCCAGCAGCGTAGACGGTCGCGTACAAGAGACCCAGTACTTC.